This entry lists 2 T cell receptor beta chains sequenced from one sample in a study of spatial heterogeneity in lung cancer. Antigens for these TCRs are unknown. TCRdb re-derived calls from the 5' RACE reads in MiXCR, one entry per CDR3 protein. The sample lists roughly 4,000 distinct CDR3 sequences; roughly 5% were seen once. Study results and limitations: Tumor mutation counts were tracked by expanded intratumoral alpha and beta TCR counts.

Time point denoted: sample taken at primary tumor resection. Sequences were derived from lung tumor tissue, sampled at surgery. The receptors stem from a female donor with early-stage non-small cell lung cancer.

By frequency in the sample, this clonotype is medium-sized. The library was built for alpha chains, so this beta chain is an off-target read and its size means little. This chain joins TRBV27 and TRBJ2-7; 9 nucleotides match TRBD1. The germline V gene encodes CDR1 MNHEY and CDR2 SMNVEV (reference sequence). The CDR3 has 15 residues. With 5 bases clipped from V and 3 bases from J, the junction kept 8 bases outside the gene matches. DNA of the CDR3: TGTGCCAGCAGTCGGACAGGGGTTTGGCGCTACGAGCAGTACTTC. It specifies CASSRTGVWRYEQYF.

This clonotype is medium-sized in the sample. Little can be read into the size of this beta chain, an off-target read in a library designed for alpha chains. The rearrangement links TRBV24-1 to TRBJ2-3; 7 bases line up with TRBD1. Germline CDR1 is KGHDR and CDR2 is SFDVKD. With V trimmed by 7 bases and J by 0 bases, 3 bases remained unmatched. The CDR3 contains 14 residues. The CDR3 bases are TGTGCCACCAGCCCACAGGGGAGCACAGATACGCAGTATTTT. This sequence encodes CATSPQGSTDTQYF.